These 5 T cell receptor beta chains share one sample of origin, sequenced in a study of shared clonotypes between healthy human individuals. The repertoire was sequenced with immunoSEQ multiplex PCR; TCRdb's copy has only in-frame clones and lacks some. The repertoire holds about 2.3 million clones, with 85% to 95% as singletons. The sequencing sample was made of naive CD4+ T cells from PBMCs. Subset described: CD45RA+ positively selected. All receptors derive from a man in his late teens or twenties in good health. Some clones in this sample may be carry-over from other donors' samples.

V is TRBV18 and J is TRBJ2-5; 11 nucleotides line up with TRBD2. Germline V gene sequence: CDR1 KGHSH, CDR2 LQKENI. V trimming: 3 bases; J trimming: 3 bases; junction bases outside the gene matches: 9. The CDR3 is 17 amino acids. The CDR3 reads CASSPQTSGTKKETQYF. The CDR3 DNA reads TGTGCCAGCTCACCGCAGACTAGCGGGACTAAAAAAGAGACCCAGTACTTC.

This chain links TRBV4-2 with TRBJ2-7, with 10 bases fitting TRBD2. From germline, CDR1 is LGHNA and CDR2 YNFKEQ. The CDR3 runs 18 residues. Trimming removed 4 bases from V and 4 bases from J; junction bases left unmatched: 16. CDR3 coding DNA: TGTGCCAGCAGCCGTACTCTGGGGGCTAGCGGGAGCACGTACGAGCAGTACTTC. Translated: CASSRTLGASGSTYEQYF.

CDR3 in amino acids: CASRGGVWSGRPDTQYF. The CDR3 coding sequence is TGTGCCAGTAGGGGGGGTGTGTGGAGCGGGAGGCCAGATACGCAGTATTTT. The rearrangement uses TRBV19 and TRBJ2-3, with TRBD2 matching 9 bases. This CDR3 comprises 17 residues. Germline CDR1 is LNHDA and CDR2 is SQIVND (reference sequence). V lost 6 bases, J lost 4 bases, and 14 bases stayed unmatched.

This clone appeared once. V gene TRBV6-1 combines with J gene TRBJ1-3, with unresolved D. Germline lookup yields CDR1 MNHNS and CDR2 SASEGT. V shed 7 bases and J shed 3 bases, with 1 base lying between them. CDR3 length: 10 amino acids. The CDR3 here is CASIGNTIYF. The CDR3 coding sequence is TGTGCCAGCATTGGAAACACCATATATTTT.

A word on this clone: Other DNA sequences in this sample translate to the same CDR3. V gene TRBV5-4 combines with J gene TRBJ1-2; the D gene is possibly TRBD1 (5 bases). Trimming left V 0 bases short and J 1 base short, with 7 bases between. The CDR3 has 14 residues. CDR1 and CDR2 (germline): SGHNT, YYREEE (reference sequence). CDR3 DNA: TGTGCCAGCAGCTTGGGACAGCTTAACTATGGCTACACCTTC. Its translation: CASSLGQLNYGYTF.